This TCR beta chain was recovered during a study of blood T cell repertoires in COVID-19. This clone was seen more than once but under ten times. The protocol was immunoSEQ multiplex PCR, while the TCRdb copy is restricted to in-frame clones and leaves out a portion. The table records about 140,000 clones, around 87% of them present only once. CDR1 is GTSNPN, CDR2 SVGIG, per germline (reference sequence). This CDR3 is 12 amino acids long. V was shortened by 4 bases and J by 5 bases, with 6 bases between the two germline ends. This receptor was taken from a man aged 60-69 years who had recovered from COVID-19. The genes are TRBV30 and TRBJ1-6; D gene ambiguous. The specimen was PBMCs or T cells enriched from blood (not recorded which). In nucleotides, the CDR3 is TGTGCCTGGAATCAGAATAATTCACCCCTCCACTTT. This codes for CAWNQNNSPLHF.